The next 14 T cell receptor beta chains were all read from a single sample in a study of blood T cell repertoires in COVID-19. Sequencing used immunoSEQ multiplex PCR; TCRdb keeps in-frame clones, though not all of them. The data contain about 68,000 clones, approximately 86% of them seen just once; the ten biggest clones take up 6.3%. The sample comprised peripheral blood. These receptors all come from a man aged 80 or over with COVID-19, enrolled during active disease.

V usage is TRBV4-1 and J usage is TRBJ2-7; maybe TRBD1 (6 bases). CDR3 length equals 14 residues. Trimming stripped 5 bases from V and 4 bases from J, with 15 bases between. CDR1 MGHRA and CDR2 YSYEKL come from the germline V gene. CDR3 protein: CASSVQGLEYEQYF. CDR3 bases: TGCGCCAGCAGCGTACAGGGTCTGGAGTACGAGCAGTACTTC.

This sequence joins TRBV6-2 or TRBV6-3 and TRBJ1-5; no definite D call. The CDR3 totals 12 residues. V gave up 5 bases and J gave up 4 bases, with 6 bases separating them. CDR1 and CDR2 (germline): MNHEY, SVGEGT. The CDR3: CASSQRNQPQHF. In nucleotides, the CDR3 is TGTGCCAGCAGTCAACGGAATCAGCCCCAGCATTTT.

The chain has TRBV10-3 and TRBJ2-1; D possibly corresponds to TRBD2 (5 bases). Germline V gene lookup returns CDR1 ENHRY and CDR2 SYGVKD. This CDR3 is built from 12 residues. The V end was cut by 3 bases, the J end by 10 bases, with 10 bases between. The CDR3 sequence is CAISDPEGEQFF. As DNA, the CDR3 is TGTGCCATCAGTGACCCCGAGGGAGAGCAGTTCTTC.

The chain is built from TRBV11-3 and TRBJ2-3; 8 bases align to TRBD2. There are 13 residues in the CDR3. Germline CDR1 SGHNT, CDR2 YENEEA. V was pared by 5 bases and J by 5 bases, with 3 bases of the junction left unmatched. The CDR3 DNA follows: TGTGCCAGCAGCCGTCGGGGGGGAGATACGCAGTATTTT. Translation: CASSRRGGDTQYF.

This chain joins TRBV9 and TRBJ2-2; 8 nucleotides line up with TRBD1. CDR1 and CDR2 (germline): SGDLS, YYNGEE. The CDR3 spans 13 residues. Trimming at V came to 5 bases and at J to 4 bases, leaving 1 base not matched to a gene. The DNA for the CDR3 is TGTGCCAGCAGGGGACAGGCCACCGGGGAGCTGTTTTTT. Translated: CASRGQATGELFF.

V usage is TRBV3-1 (or the pseudogene TRBV3-2) and J usage is TRBJ1-3; TRBD1 is a possible D gene (6 bases). CDR3 length: 15 amino acids. Trimming left V 5 bases short and J 0 bases short, with 11 bases between. Germline V gene lookup returns CDR1 LGHDT and CDR2 YNNKEL (reference sequence). This CDR3 reads CASSTDSSSGNTIYF. CDR3 DNA sequence: TGTGCCAGCAGCACGGACAGCTCCTCTGGAAACACCATATATTTT.

The chain carries TRBV19 and TRBJ1-3, with a tentative D call TRBD1 (5 bases). The V end was cut by 3 bases, the J end by 0 bases, with 9 bases between. Germline CDR1 is LNHDA and CDR2 is SQIVND (reference sequence). This CDR3 spans 15 amino acids. For the CDR3, the DNA is TGTGCCAGTAGTATTAACAGGTCCTCTGGAAACACCATATATTTT. Amino acids: CASSINRSSGNTIYF.

The chain joins TRBV7-8 to TRBJ1-1, with 7 bases matching TRBD1. V lost 5 bases and J lost 1; bases outside the gene matches: 1. Germline assignment: CDR1 SGHVS and CDR2 FQNEAQ. This CDR3 is 13 amino acids long. CDR3 loop: CASSGDRNTEAFF. CDR3 in DNA: TGTGCCAGCAGCGGGGACAGGAACACTGAAGCTTTCTTT.

V is TRBV29-1 and J is TRBJ1-1; the match to TRBD1 covers 8 bases. Germline V gene data show CDR1 as SQVTM and CDR2 as ANQGSEA. This CDR3 contains 12 residues. V gave up 7 bases and J gave up 1 base; unmatched junction bases: 2. The CDR3 DNA follows: TGCAGCGCTGGGACAGGGAACACTGAAGCTTTCTTT. This encodes CSAGTGNTEAFF. Full variable domain (missing parts from reference TRBV29-1 and TRBJ1-1): SAVISQKPSRDICQRGTSLTIQCQVDSQVTMMFWYRQQPGQSLTLIATANQGSEATYESGFVIDKFPISRPNLTFSTLTVSNMSPEDSSIYLCSAGTGNTEAFFGQGTRLTVV.

The V call is TRBV3-1 (or the pseudogene TRBV3-2), the J call TRBJ1-2; 7 bases are shared with TRBD1. This CDR3 comprises 16 residues. V lost 0 bases, J lost 4 bases, and 8 bases stayed unmatched. CDR1 is LGHDT and CDR2 is YNNKEL in the germline V gene (reference sequence). The CDR3 reads CASSQEGVGGSYGYTF. The CDR3 nucleotides are TGTGCCAGCAGCCAAGAAGGAGTAGGGGGCAGCTATGGCTACACCTTC.

The chain is built from TRBV2 and TRBJ1-3, with D unresolved. Looked up from germline, CDR1 is SNHLY and CDR2 is FYNNEI. Deletions cut 6 bases from V and 2 bases from J, with 14 bases between. The CDR3 sequence is 15 residues long. CDR3 amino acids: CASSTYGMTGNTIYF. As DNA, the CDR3 is TGTGCCAGCAGCACTTACGGGATGACTGGAAACACCATATATTTT.

This clone showed up just once. The chain carries TRBV29-1 and TRBJ1-1; weak D call: TRBD1 (5 bases). This CDR3 has 12 amino acids. The V end was cut by 6 bases, the J end by 7 bases, with 15 bases between. CDR1 is SQVTM, CDR2 ANQGSEA, per germline. DNA for the CDR3: TGCAGCGTGGGCCAAGGGGATAGTGAAGCTTTCTTT. This gives the protein CSVGQGDSEAFF.

The chain employs TRBV20-1 and TRBJ1-3, with 10 bases matching TRBD1. The V gene's germline CDR1 is DFQATT and CDR2 SNEGSKA (reference sequence). The CDR3 consists of 17 residues. With 3 bases clipped from V and 4 bases from J, the junction kept 12 bases outside the gene matches. The CDR3 DNA reads TGCAGTGCTAGTCTTCATGGGACAGGGGAACCGGGAAACACCATATATTTT. Translated: CSASLHGTGEPGNTIYF.

The V and J genes are TRBV6-5 and TRBJ1-5, with no clear D. Per the germline V gene, CDR1 is MNHEY and CDR2 is SVGAGI. This CDR3 has 15 residues. V gave up 10 bases and J gave up 0 bases, with 16 bases separating them. The CDR3 protein is CATAPPEGSNQPQHF. The DNA of the CDR3 is TGTGCCACCGCCCCCCCGGAGGGTAGCAATCAGCCCCAGCATTTT.